This TCR beta chain was found in a study of T cells in Graves' hyperthyroidism and ophthalmopathy. From germline, CDR1 is SGHNT and CDR2 YENEEA. Unmatched junction bases numbered 9, after V lost 0 bases and J lost 5 bases. The CDR3 covers 17 residues. TCR beta CDR3 sequences were amplified from RNA transcripts. The HTBI primer set drove a first-round RT-PCR of the TCR CDR3. One entry per CDR3 protein results from TCRdb running MiXCR on the multiplex PCR reads. The sample lists fewer than 800,000 distinct CDR3 sequences; 15% to 20% were seen once. This clonotype has a count of ten or more. The TCR comes from a man between 18 and 35 years old with Graves' hyperthyroidism. The chain has TRBV11-3 and TRBJ2-5; 10 nucleotides align to TRBD2. Specimen: blood. Written as DNA, the CDR3 is TGTGCCAGCAGCTTAGATGGGGCTAGCGGGAGTACCGAGACCCAGTACTTC. This encodes CASSLDGASGSTETQYF.